The source of this TCR beta chain is a study of OX40 agonist ivuxolimab in advanced cancers. Study details: Eligibility rules accepted prior anti-PD-1, anti-PD-L1 or anti-CTLA-4 therapy, and around 43% had some.

The method was immunoSEQ multiplex PCR; TCRdb's version includes in-frame clones alone and lacks a portion of them. The sample gives tens of thousands of clones, around 86% of which show up once; approximately 1.1% is in the top ten. The germline gives CDR1 SNHLY, CDR2 FYNNEI. The V and J ends lost 7 bases and 4 bases, in that order; junction bases with no gene match: 14. The CDR3 length is 17 residues. The sample consisted of CD4+ or CD8+ T cells sorted from blood, taken in a trial of the OX40 agonist ivuxolimab. This clonotype was sampled from an adult with an advanced solid tumor such as melanoma, head and neck, liver or kidney cancer. J is TRBJ2-2 and V is TRBV2; 8 bases are a match to TRBD2. The DNA of the CDR3 is TGTGCCAGCATGATGGCTACGGGAGGGCCCAGCACCGGGGAGCTGTTTTTT. Encoded protein: CASMMATGGPSTGELFF.